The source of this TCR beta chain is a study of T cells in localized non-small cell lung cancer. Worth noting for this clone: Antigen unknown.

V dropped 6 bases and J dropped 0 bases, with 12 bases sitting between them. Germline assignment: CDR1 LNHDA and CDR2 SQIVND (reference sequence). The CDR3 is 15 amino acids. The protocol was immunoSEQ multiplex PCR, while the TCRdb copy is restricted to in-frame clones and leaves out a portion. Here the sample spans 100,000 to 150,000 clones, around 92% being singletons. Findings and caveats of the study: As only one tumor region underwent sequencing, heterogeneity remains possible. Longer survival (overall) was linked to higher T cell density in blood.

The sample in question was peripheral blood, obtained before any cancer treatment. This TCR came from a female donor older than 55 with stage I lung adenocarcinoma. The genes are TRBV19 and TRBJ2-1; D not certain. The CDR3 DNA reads TGTGCCAGTAGGTCCCAGCGAGACTCCTACAATGAGCAGTTCTTC. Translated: CASRSQRDSYNEQFF.